This entry features one TCR beta chain sequence. These data come from a study of blood T cell repertoires in COVID-19. Study information: Both acute and convalescent COVID-19 samples were obtained from the United States, Italy and Spain. The analysed material was cDNA or gDNA that came from T cells, B-cell-depleted T cells, or PBMCs.

Trimming took 0 bases from V and 2 from J, leaving 8 bases between them. The V gene's germline CDR1 is MGHRA and CDR2 YSYEKL. The CDR3 has 15 residues. Patients from Seattle were sampled longitudinally, starting during active infection. Source study methods: Reference gene primer amplification gave estimated nucleated cell counts. Measured with immunoSEQ multiplex PCR; TCRdb has only the in-frame clones, and not every one. V and J calls and clone size are as listed in that table; D and trimming were resolved from the DNA. The top ten hold more than 6% of the sample, which has 150,000 to 200,000 clones, roughly 82% seen once.

The chain is built from TRBV4-1 and TRBJ1-3, with D tentatively TRBD1 (5 bases). This clonotype originated in a woman aged 40-49 years with COVID-19, enrolled during active disease. The sequencing input was peripheral blood. Here the CDR3 DNA reads TGCGCCAGCAGCCAAGAATGGACACCTGGAAACACCATATATTTT. Its protein product is CASSQEWTPGNTIYF.